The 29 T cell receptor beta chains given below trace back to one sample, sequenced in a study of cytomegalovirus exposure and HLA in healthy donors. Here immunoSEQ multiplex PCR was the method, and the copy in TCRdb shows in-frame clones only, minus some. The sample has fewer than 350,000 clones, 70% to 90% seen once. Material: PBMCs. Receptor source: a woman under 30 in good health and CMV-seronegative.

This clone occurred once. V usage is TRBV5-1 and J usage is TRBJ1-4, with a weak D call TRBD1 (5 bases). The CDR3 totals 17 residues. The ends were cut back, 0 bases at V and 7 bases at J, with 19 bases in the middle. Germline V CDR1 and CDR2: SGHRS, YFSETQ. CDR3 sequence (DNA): TGCGCCAGCAGCTTGGCGCGGGGGAGAGGTGGACTTGAAAAACTGTTTTTT. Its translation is CASSLARGRGGLEKLFF.

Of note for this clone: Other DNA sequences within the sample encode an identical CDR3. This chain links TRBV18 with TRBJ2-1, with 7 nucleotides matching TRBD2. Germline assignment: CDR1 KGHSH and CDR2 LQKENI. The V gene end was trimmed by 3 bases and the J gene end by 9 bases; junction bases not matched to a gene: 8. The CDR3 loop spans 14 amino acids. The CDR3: CASSPVGGRGEQFF. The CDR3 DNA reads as TGTGCCAGCTCACCGGTCGGCGGGAGAGGTGAGCAGTTCTTC.

The CDR3 sequence: CASRGLGAHYSGANVLTF. Here the CDR3 DNA reads TGTGCCAGCAGGGGGTTGGGGGCCCACTACTCTGGGGCCAACGTCCTGACTTTC. The V call is TRBV7-2, the J call TRBJ2-6; TRBD1 is a possible D gene (6 bases). The CDR3 is 18 amino acids. The germline V and J ends were trimmed by 6 bases and 0 bases, with 18 bases remaining between them. Germline V CDR1 and CDR2: SGHTA, FQGNSA.

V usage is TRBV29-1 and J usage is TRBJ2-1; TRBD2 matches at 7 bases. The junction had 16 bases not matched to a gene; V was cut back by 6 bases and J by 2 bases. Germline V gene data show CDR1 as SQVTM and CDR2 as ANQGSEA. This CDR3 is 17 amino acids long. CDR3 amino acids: CSVVGEAFSGTYNEQFF. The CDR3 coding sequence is TGCAGCGTCGTTGGCGAAGCCTTCAGCGGGACCTACAATGAGCAGTTCTTC.

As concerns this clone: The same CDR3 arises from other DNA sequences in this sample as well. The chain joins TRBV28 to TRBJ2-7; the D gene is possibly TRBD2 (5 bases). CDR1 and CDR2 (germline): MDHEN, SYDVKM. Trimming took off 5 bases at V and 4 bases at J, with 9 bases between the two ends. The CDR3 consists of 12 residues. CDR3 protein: CASSPGGYEQYF. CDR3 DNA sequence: TGTGCCAGCAGTCCCGGCGGGTACGAGCAGTACTTC.

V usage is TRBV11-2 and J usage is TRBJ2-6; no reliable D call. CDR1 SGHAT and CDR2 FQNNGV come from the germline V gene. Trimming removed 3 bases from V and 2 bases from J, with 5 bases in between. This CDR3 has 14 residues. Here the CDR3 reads CASSLLTGANVLTF. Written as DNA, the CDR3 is TGTGCCAGCAGCTTGTTAACTGGGGCCAACGTCCTGACTTTC.

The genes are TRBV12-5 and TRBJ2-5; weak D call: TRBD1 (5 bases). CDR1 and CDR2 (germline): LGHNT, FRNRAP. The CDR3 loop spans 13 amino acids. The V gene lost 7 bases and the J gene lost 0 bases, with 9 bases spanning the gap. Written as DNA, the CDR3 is TGTGCTAGTGCAGGGCCAAACCAAGAGACCCAGTACTTC. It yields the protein CASAGPNQETQYF.

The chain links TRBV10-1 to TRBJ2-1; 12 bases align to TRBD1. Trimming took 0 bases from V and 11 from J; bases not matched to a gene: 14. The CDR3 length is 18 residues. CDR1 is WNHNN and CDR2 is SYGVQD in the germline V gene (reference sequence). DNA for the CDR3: TGCGCCAGCAGTGAGTCCCCTCTCCGGGACAGGGGGCTCCCCCAGCAGTTCTTC. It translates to CASSESPLRDRGLPQQFF.

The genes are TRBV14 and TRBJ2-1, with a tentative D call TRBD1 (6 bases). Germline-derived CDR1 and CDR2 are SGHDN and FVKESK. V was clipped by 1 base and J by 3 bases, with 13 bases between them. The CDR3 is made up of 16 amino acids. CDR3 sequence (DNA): TGTGCCAGCAGCCAAGGGGGGCTAGTCCGCTACAATGAGCAGTTCTTC. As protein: CASSQGGLVRYNEQFF.

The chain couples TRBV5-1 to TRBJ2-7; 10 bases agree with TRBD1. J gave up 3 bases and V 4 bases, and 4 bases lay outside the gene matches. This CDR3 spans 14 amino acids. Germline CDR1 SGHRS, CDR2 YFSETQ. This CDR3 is CASSTTGGNYEQYF. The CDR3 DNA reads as TGCGCCAGCAGCACGACAGGGGGCAACTACGAGCAGTACTTC. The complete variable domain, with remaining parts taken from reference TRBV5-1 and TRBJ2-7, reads KAGVTQTPRYLIKTRGQQVTLSCSPISGHRSVSWYQQTPGQGLQFLFEYFSETQRNKGNFPGRFSGRQFSNSRSEMNVSTLELGDSALYLCASSTTGGNYEQYFGPGTRLTVT.

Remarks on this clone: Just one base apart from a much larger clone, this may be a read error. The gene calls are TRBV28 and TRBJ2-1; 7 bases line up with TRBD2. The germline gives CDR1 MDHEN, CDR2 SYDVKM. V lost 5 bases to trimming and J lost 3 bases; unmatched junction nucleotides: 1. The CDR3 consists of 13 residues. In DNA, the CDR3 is TGTGCCAGCAGTCGGACTAGCTACAATGAGCAGTTCTTC. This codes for CASSRTSYNEQFF.

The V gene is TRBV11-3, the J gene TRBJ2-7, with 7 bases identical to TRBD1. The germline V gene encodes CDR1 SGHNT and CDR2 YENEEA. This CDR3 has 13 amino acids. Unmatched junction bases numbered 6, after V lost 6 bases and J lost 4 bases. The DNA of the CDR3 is TGTGCCAGCAGTAGGGCAGGGGGATACGAGCAGTACTTC. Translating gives CASSRAGGYEQYF.

CDR3 DNA: TGTGCCAGCAGCGTAGCTTTGGGGGGGCTCTACAATGAGCAGTTCTTC. Amino acid sequence: CASSVALGGLYNEQFF. The V and J genes are TRBV9 and TRBJ2-1; D is perhaps TRBD2 (7 bases). The CDR3 contains 16 residues. In germline, CDR1 is SGDLS, CDR2 YYNGEE. The V end lost 0 bases, the J end lost 3 bases, and 13 bases lay between the germline ends.

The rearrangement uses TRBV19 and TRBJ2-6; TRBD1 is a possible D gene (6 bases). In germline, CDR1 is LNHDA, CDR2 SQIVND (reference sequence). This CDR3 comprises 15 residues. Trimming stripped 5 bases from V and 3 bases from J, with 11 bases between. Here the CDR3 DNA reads TGTGCCAGTAGTGCAGCCAGGGGTGGGGCCAACGTCCTGACTTTC. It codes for CASSAARGGANVLTF.

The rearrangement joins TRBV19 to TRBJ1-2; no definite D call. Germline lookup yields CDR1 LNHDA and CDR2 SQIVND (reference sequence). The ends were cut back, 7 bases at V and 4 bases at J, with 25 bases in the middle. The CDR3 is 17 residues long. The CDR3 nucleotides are TGTGCCAGTATCGGGGTCGGATTAGCGAAGGTTGGCTATGGCTACACCTTC. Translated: CASIGVGLAKVGYGYTF.

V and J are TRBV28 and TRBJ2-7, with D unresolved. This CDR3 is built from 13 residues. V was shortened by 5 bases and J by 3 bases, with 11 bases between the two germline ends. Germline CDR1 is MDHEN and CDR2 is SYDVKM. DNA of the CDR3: TGTGCCAGCAGTGTCGCAGGATACTACGAGCAGTACTTC. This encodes CASSVAGYYEQYF.

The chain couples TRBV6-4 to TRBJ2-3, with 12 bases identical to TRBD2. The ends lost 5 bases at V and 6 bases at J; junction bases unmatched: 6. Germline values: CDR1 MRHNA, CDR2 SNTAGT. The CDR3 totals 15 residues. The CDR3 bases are TGTGCCAGCAGTCAGACTAGCGGGAGCGGGGATACGCAGTATTTT. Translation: CASSQTSGSGDTQYF.

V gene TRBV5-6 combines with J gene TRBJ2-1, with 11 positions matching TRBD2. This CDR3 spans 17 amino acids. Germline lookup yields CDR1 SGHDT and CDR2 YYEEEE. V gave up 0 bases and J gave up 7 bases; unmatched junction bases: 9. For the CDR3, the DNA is TGTGCCAGCAGCTTGGCCCGAGGGACTAGCGGAGCAAATGAGCAGTTCTTC. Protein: CASSLARGTSGANEQFF.

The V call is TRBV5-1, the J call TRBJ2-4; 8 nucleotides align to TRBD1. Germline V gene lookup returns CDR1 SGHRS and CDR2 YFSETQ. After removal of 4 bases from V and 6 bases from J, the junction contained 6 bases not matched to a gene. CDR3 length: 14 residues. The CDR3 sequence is CASSAQGEVNIQYF. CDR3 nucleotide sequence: TGCGCCAGCAGCGCACAGGGGGAGGTAAACATTCAGTACTTC.

The CDR3 sequence is CASSVPGQVSGNTIYF. In DNA form, the CDR3 reads TGTGCCAGCAGCGTACCGGGACAGGTTAGTGGAAACACCATATATTTT. The chain combines TRBV9 with TRBJ1-3; 8 nucleotides align to TRBD1. The V and J ends lost 1 base and 3 bases, in that order; junction bases with no gene match: 6. The CDR3 is 16 residues long. Per germline, CDR1 SGDLS and CDR2 YYNGEE.

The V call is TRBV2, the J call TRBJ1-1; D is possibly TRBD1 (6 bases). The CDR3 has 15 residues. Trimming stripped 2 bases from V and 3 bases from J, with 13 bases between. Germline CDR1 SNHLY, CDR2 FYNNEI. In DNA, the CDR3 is TGTGCCAGCAGTGAATATCGGGGGGCGGACACTGAAGCTTTCTTT. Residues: CASSEYRGADTEAFF.

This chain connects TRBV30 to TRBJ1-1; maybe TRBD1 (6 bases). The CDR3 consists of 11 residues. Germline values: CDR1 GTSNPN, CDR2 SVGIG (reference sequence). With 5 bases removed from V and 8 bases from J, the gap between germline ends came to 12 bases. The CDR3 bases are TGTGCCTGGGCTGGACAGCTCGAAGCTTTCTTT. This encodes CAWAGQLEAFF.

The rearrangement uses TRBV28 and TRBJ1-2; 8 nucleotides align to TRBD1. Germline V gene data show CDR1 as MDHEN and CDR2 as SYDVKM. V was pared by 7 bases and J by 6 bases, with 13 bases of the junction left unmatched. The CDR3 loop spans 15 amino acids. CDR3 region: CASNVPGGLSNGYTF. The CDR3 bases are TGTGCCAGCAATGTACCAGGGGGCTTGTCGAATGGCTACACCTTC.

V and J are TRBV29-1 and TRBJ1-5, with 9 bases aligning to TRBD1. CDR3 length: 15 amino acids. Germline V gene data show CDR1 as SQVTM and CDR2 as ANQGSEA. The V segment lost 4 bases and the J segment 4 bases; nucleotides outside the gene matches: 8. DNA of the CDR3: TGCAGCGTTGCCTCGACAGGGGGAAGTAATCAGCCCCAGCATTTT. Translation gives CSVASTGGSNQPQHF.

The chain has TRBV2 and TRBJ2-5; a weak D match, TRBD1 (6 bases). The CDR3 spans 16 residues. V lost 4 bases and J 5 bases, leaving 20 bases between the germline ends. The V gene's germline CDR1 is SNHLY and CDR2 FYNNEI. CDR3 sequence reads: CASSGTDYGMGETQYF. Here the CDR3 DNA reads TGTGCCAGCAGTGGGACAGACTATGGGATGGGGGAGACCCAGTACTTC.

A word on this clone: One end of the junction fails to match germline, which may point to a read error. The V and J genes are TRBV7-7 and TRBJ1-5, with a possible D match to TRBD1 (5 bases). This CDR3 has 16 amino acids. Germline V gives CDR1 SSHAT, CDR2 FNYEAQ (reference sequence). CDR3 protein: CASSLLGAKSNQPQHF. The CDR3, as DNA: TGTGCTAGCAGCTTACTTGGGGCAAAGAGCAATCAGCCCCAGCATTTT.

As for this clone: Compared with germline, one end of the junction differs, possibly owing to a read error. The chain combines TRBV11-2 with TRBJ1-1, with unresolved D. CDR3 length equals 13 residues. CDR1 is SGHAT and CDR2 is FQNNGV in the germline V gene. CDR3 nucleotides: TGTGCCAGCAGCCTAGAGCCGGGTTCTGAAGCTTTCTTT. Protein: CASSLEPGSEAFF. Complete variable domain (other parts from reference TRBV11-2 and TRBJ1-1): EAGVAQSPRYKIIEKRQSVAFWCNPISGHATLYWYQQILGQGPKLLIQFQNNGVVDDSQLPKDRFSAERLKGVDSTLKIQPAKLEDSAVYLCASSLEPGSEAFFGQGTRLTVV.

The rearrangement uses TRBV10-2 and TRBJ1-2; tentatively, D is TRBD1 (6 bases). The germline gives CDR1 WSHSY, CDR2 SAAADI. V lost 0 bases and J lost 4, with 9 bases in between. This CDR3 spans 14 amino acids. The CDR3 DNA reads TGCGCCAGCAGTGAGTCGACAGGAGTCTATGGCTACACCTTC. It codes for CASSESTGVYGYTF.

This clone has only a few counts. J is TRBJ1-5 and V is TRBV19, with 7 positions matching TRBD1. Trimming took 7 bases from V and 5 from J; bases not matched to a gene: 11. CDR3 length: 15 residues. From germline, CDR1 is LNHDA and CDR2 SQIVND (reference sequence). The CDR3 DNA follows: TGTGCCAGTAAAGTAGGGGACAGACAAGATCAGCCCCAGCATTTT. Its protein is CASKVGDRQDQPQHF.